The 29 T cell receptor beta chains below come from one sample, sequenced in a study of identical twins. TCRdb re-called the 5' RACE reads with MiXCR, one entry per CDR3 protein. This table has about 530,000 distinct CDR3 sequences, 20% to 25% appearing once. These data also featured in a second study, about yellow fever vaccine responses in identical twins.

The material sequenced was CD4+ T cells sorted from blood. The receptors derive from a woman between 18 and 29 years old in good health.

The chain uses TRBV12-3 or TRBV12-4 and TRBJ2-5; 10 bases fit TRBD2. V dropped 7 bases and J dropped 5; count of bases not matched to a gene: 10. The CDR3 length is 15 residues. CDR3 nucleotides: TGTGCCAGCACCTTAGCGGGGGGCACCCAGGAGACCCAGTACTTC. This encodes CASTLAGGTQETQYF.

Only one count was recorded for this clonotype. The chain uses TRBV20-1 and TRBJ2-3; D is unclear. Germline V gives CDR1 DFQATT, CDR2 SNEGSKA (reference sequence). There are 12 residues in the CDR3. The V and J ends lost 2 bases and 2 bases respectively, with 5 bases between them. CDR3 amino acids: CSARRLTDTQYF. For the CDR3, the DNA is TGCAGTGCTAGACGGCTCACAGATACGCAGTATTTT.

The chain links TRBV9 to TRBJ1-1; TRBD1 matches 9 bases. Germline V gene data show CDR1 as SGDLS and CDR2 as YYNGEE. The ends lost 4 bases at V and 6 bases at J; junction bases unmatched: 10. CDR3 size: 15 residues. The CDR3 DNA follows: TGTGCCAGCAGCCCTCAGACAGGGGGGTTCGCTGAAGCTTTCTTT. Translated, it gives CASSPQTGGFAEAFF.

The J gene is TRBJ2-2, the V gene TRBV20-1, with TRBD1 matching over 7 bases. Trimming took 3 bases from V and 5 from J; bases not matched to a gene: 6. The CDR3 is 14 residues long. From germline, CDR1 is DFQATT and CDR2 SNEGSKA (reference sequence). CDR3 nucleotides: TGCAGTGCTAGCCGGGGACAGCTGACCGGGGAGCTGTTTTTT. It translates to CSASRGQLTGELFF.

The chain's CDR3 is CASSQGMGINTYEQYF. CDR3 coding DNA: TGTGCCAGCAGCCAAGGTATGGGGATCAACACCTACGAGCAGTACTTC. The chain combines TRBV3-1 with TRBJ2-7, with unresolved D. The CDR3 is 16 residues long. Between the trimmed V and J ends, which lost 1 base and 2 bases, there was a span of 15 bases. The germline V gene encodes CDR1 LGHDT and CDR2 YNNKEL (reference sequence).

The J gene is TRBJ2-2, the V gene TRBV20-1; 14 bases match TRBD2. Losses at the gene ends were 5 bases for V and 5 bases for J; bases not matched to a gene: 7. Germline-derived CDR1 and CDR2 are DFQATT and SNEGSKA (reference sequence). The CDR3 runs 16 residues. The CDR3 DNA reads as TGCAGTGCTGTCTTGGGGACTAGCGGGAGTACCGGGGAGCTGTTTTTT. It encodes CSAVLGTSGSTGELFF.

This clonotype was detected only a few times. The chain couples TRBV20-1 to TRBJ2-4; 11 nucleotides match TRBD2. This CDR3 comprises 15 residues. V lost 4 bases and J lost 5; bases outside the gene matches: 7. Germline lookup yields CDR1 DFQATT and CDR2 SNEGSKA (reference sequence). The CDR3 DNA reads TGCAGTGCTACTCTACTAGCGGGAGCGGAAAACATTCAGTACTTC. This sequence encodes CSATLLAGAENIQYF.

This clonotype was counted only a few times. V usage is TRBV12-3 or TRBV12-4 and J usage is TRBJ2-1; 13 bases are a match to TRBD2. V gave up 3 bases and J gave up 4 bases; unmatched junction bases: 3. The CDR3 has 16 residues. The CDR3 nucleotides read TGTGCCAGCAGTTTGGGACTAGCGGGATGGTACAATGAGCAGTTCTTC. It is translated as CASSLGLAGWYNEQFF.

This clonotype turned up a few times. The gene calls are TRBV4-1 and TRBJ1-4; tentative D call: TRBD1 (6 bases). This CDR3 contains 16 residues. Trimming left V 3 bases short and J 3 bases short, with 14 bases between. Germline V gene data show CDR1 as MGHRA and CDR2 as YSYEKL. CDR3 in DNA: TGCGCCAGCAGCCAGATAGGACAGTTTGCTAATGAAAAACTGTTTTTT. This gives the protein CASSQIGQFANEKLFF.

This clonotype was seen a few times. The chain couples TRBV10-1 to TRBJ2-3; 9 nucleotides agree with TRBD1. J gave up 2 bases and V 2 bases, and 8 bases lay outside the gene matches. The length of the CDR3 is 17 residues. Looked up from germline, CDR1 is WNHNN and CDR2 is SYGVQD (reference sequence). The DNA for the CDR3 is TGCGCCAGCAGTGAGCGGGACAGGGCGGCCAACACAGATACGCAGTATTTT. Residues: CASSERDRAANTDTQYF.

The chain is built from TRBV7-9 and TRBJ2-3, with D unclear. This CDR3 is 14 amino acids long. Germline V gene data show CDR1 as SEHNR and CDR2 as FQNEAQ (reference sequence). Trimming cost V 2 bases and J 2 bases, with 8 bases left between them. CDR3 in DNA: TGTGCCAGCAGCTTAACAGCCAACACAGATACGCAGTATTTT. Its translation is CASSLTANTDTQYF.

This clonotype was counted between two and nine times. V and J are TRBV5-1 and TRBJ2-2; possible D gene TRBD1, 6 bases. The CDR3 is made up of 17 amino acids. Trimming stripped 0 bases from V and 1 base from J, with 13 bases between. In germline, CDR1 is SGHRS, CDR2 YFSETQ. CDR3 DNA: TGCGCCAGCAGCTTGGAGGAATTAGGGGGGAACACCGGGGAGCTGTTTTTT. It encodes CASSLEELGGNTGELFF.

This clonotype was seen only a few times. The chain carries TRBV7-8 and TRBJ2-1; D might be TRBD2 (6 bases). The CDR3 covers 16 residues. V dropped 5 bases and J dropped 0 bases, with 14 bases sitting between them. Germline V lookup: CDR1 SGHVS, CDR2 FQNEAQ. CDR3 amino acids: CASSLGTFHSYNEQFF. The DNA for the CDR3 is TGTGCCAGCAGCCTCGGGACTTTTCACTCCTACAATGAGCAGTTCTTC.

This clonotype was found a few times. The rearrangement uses TRBV7-9 and TRBJ2-1, with D tentatively TRBD2 (6 bases). Germline loops: CDR1 SEHNR, CDR2 FQNEAQ (reference sequence). This CDR3 spans 17 amino acids. Deletions cut 1 base from V and 7 bases from J, with 20 bases between. CDR3 nucleotides: TGTGCCAGCAGCTTAGGGGTGGAGGGGTTTACCAAAAATGAGCAGTTCTTC. It yields the protein CASSLGVEGFTKNEQFF.

This clonotype was observed a few times. The CDR3, as DNA: TGCGCCAGCAGCTTGGTACTGGGTGCGGAGCAGTTCTTC. Its translation is CASSLVLGAEQFF. The V and J genes are TRBV5-1 and TRBJ2-1; D is unresolved. V lost 0 bases and J 10 bases, leaving 11 bases between the germline ends. The germline gives CDR1 SGHRS, CDR2 YFSETQ. This CDR3 spans 13 amino acids.

This clonotype has just a few counts. This chain links TRBV5-1 with TRBJ2-7; 9 bases line up with TRBD1. Germline V lookup: CDR1 SGHRS, CDR2 YFSETQ. The CDR3 sequence is 15 residues long. V was clipped by 0 bases and J by 6 bases; unmatched bases: 7. The CDR3 bases are TGCGCCAGCAGCTTGGCAGGGACAGGGATCTCCGAGCAGTACTTC. It yields the protein CASSLAGTGISEQYF.

This clonotype was picked up a small number of times. V gene TRBV15 combines with J gene TRBJ2-1; 13 bases line up with TRBD2. The V and J ends lost 5 bases and 8 bases, in that order; junction bases with no gene match: 6. Germline V gene sequence: CDR1 LNHNV, CDR2 YYDKDF (reference sequence). This CDR3 contains 15 residues. CDR3 in DNA: TGTGCCACCAGCCAGACTAGCGGGAGGAGGTATGAGCAGTTCTTC. Residues: CATSQTSGRRYEQFF.

The gene calls are TRBV13 and TRBJ2-1; D tentatively reads TRBD1 or TRBD2 (5 bases each). The length of the CDR3 is 15 residues. V dropped 5 bases and J dropped 6 bases, with 17 bases sitting between them. CDR1 and CDR2 from the germline V gene are PRHDT and FYEKMQ (reference sequence). The chain's CDR3 is CASSNGPGAGNEQFF. CDR3 in DNA: TGTGCCAGCAGCAATGGACCCGGGGCGGGCAATGAGCAGTTCTTC. The variable domain in full, with the rest retrieved from reference TRBV13 and TRBJ2-1, is AAGVIQSPRHLIKEKRETATLKCYPIPRHDTVYWYQQGPGQDPQFLISFYEKMQSDKGSIPDRFSAQQFSDYHSELNMSSLELGDSALYFCASSNGPGAGNEQFFGPGTRLTVL.

The chain recombines TRBV4-1 with TRBJ1-6; 9 nucleotides agree with TRBD1. Losses at the gene ends were 4 bases for V and 2 bases for J; bases not matched to a gene: 9. CDR1 and CDR2 from the germline V gene are MGHRA and YSYEKL. CDR3 length equals 18 residues. The CDR3 DNA sequence: TGCGCCAGCAGCCTTTTTTTTGGACAGGGGACCTATAATTCACCCCTCCACTTT. This translates into CASSLFFGQGTYNSPLHF.

This clonotype was counted many times. The chain employs TRBV5-6 and TRBJ1-5; D is perhaps TRBD1 (6 bases). Germline CDR1 reads SGHDT; CDR2 reads YYEEEE. The V gene lost 3 bases and the J gene lost 1 base, with 8 bases spanning the gap. CDR3 length equals 14 residues. CDR3 amino acids: CASSSRGSNQPQHF. CDR3 nucleotide sequence: TGTGCCAGCAGCTCCAGGGGAAGCAATCAGCCCCAGCATTTT. The variable domain in full, with the rest retrieved from reference TRBV5-6 and TRBJ1-5, is DAGVTQSPTHLIKTRGQQVTLRCSPKSGHDTVSWYQQALGQGPQFIFQYYEEEERQRGNFPDRFSGHQFPNYSSELNVNALLLGDSALYLCASSSRGSNQPQHFGDGTRLSIL.

The gene calls are TRBV5-1 and TRBJ2-1; D is possibly TRBD2 (7 bases). Germline values: CDR1 SGHRS, CDR2 YFSETQ. The CDR3 sequence is 14 residues long. The V end was cut by 1 base, the J end by 8 bases, with 13 bases between. The CDR3 loop reads CASSLPGAGDEQFF. CDR3 nucleotides: TGCGCCAGCAGCTTGCCGGGGGCGGGAGATGAGCAGTTCTTC.

This clonotype has just a few counts. The rearrangement joins TRBV5-6 to TRBJ2-7; 8 nucleotides line up with TRBD1. J lost 5 bases, V lost 0 bases, and 13 bases had no gene match. The CDR3 length is 17 residues. CDR1 and CDR2 (germline): SGHDT, YYEEEE. Here the CDR3 DNA reads TGTGCCAGCAGCTTGGGTTCAGTGGGGCAGGGGGCCCACGAGCAGTACTTC. As protein: CASSLGSVGQGAHEQYF.

This clonotype was detected a few times. The chain joins TRBV24-1 to TRBJ2-3; tentative D call: TRBD2 (7 bases). The CDR3 consists of 17 residues. Per germline, CDR1 KGHDR and CDR2 SFDVKD. Deletions cut 4 bases from V and 0 bases from J, with 16 bases between. CDR3 DNA: TGTGCCACCAGTGACCGACGGGGGGCTCCTAGCACAGATACGCAGTATTTT. Amino acids: CATSDRRGAPSTDTQYF.

The rearrangement links TRBV9 to TRBJ2-3; TRBD2 aligns across 12 bases. This CDR3 contains 16 residues. The germline CDR1 and CDR2 sequences are SGDLS and YYNGEE. V shed 4 bases, J shed 2 bases, and the junction held 5 bases outside the gene matches. The CDR3: CASSTGLAGTTDTQYF. CDR3 DNA: TGTGCCAGCAGCACAGGACTAGCGGGGACCACAGATACGCAGTATTTT.

CDR3 in DNA: TGTGCCAGCAGCTTGAACCGGGACAGGGGTTACAATGAGCAGTTCTTC. This sequence encodes CASSLNRDRGYNEQFF. V gene TRBV7-9 combines with J gene TRBJ2-1; 10 bases match TRBD1. CDR1 and CDR2 (germline): SEHNR, FQNEAQ (reference sequence). The CDR3 is 16 amino acids. Trimming took 3 bases from V and 4 from J; bases not matched to a gene: 6.

The chain carries TRBV29-1 and TRBJ2-5; 7 bases line up with TRBD1. CDR1 is SQVTM and CDR2 is ANQGSEA in the germline V gene. The CDR3 extends over 12 amino acids. Trimming cost V 5 bases and J 5 bases; bases outside gene matches: 5. CDR3 amino acids: CSVRQGGETQYF. CDR3 in DNA: TGCAGCGTTCGACAGGGCGGGGAGACCCAGTACTTC.

This clonotype was detected ten times or more. This chain links TRBV5-5 with TRBJ2-1; 14 bases align to TRBD2. The J segment lost 6 bases and the V segment lost 4 bases, leaving 12 bases of the junction unmatched. CDR1 and CDR2 (germline): SGHKS, YYEKEE (reference sequence). The CDR3 is 18 amino acids. The CDR3 coding sequence is TGTGCCAGCAGCCTTAGCCCAGTCGGGACTAGCGGGAGCAATGAGCAGTTCTTC. Protein sequence: CASSLSPVGTSGSNEQFF.

This clonotype was counted ten times or more. This CDR3 is CASSAATGPYNSPLHF. CDR3 DNA: TGTGCCAGCAGTGCCGCAACAGGGCCATATAATTCACCCCTCCACTTT. The chain employs TRBV25-1 and TRBJ1-6, with TRBD1 as a possible D gene (6 bases). Germline-derived CDR1 and CDR2 are MGHDK and SYGVNS. Trimming removed 4 bases from V and 4 bases from J, with 14 bases in between. CDR3 size: 16 residues.

The chain is built from TRBV20-1 and TRBJ2-1; TRBD2 is a possible D gene (5 bases). The CDR3 is 16 residues long. Germline V CDR1 and CDR2: DFQATT, SNEGSKA (reference sequence). V lost 5 bases, J lost 1 base, and 18 bases lay in between. The CDR3 DNA follows: TGCAGTGCTGGTGATCCGAGCGGTTCGTCCTACAATGAGCAGTTCTTC. As protein: CSAGDPSGSSYNEQFF.